These 11 T cell receptor beta chains originate from one sample sequenced in a study of beta chain features in type 1 diabetes. Their antigen targets remain unknown. Overall study findings and caveats: Patients with Type 1 diabetes showed moderately but significantly shorter TCRB CDR3s in all four CD4+ subsets.

Of the isolated RNA, all was reverse transcribed, and so the sequenced material was expressed TCRB transcripts. This table comes from immunoSEQ multiplex PCR, and its TCRdb copy is limited to in-frame clones, with some not included. Counted here are around 44,000 clones, approximately 72% occurring once; the ten biggest clones make up 2% to 2.5%. Sequencing was carried out using Tregs from blood. The source of these receptors is a woman aged 18-29 years with type 1 diabetes.

The chain employs TRBV6-1 and TRBJ2-7, with D perhaps TRBD1 (6 bases). This CDR3 region has 14 residues. V lost 6 bases and J 2 bases, leaving 14 bases between the germline ends. Per the germline V gene, CDR1 is MNHNS and CDR2 is SASEGT. This CDR3 is CASRTGQPTYEQYF. CDR3 sequence (DNA): TGTGCCAGCAGGACGGGACAACCGACCTACGAGCAGTACTTC.

This rearrangement joins TRBV7-2 to TRBJ2-7; 7 bases line up with TRBD1. V gave up 6 bases and J gave up 2 bases; unmatched junction bases: 7. The CDR3 has 14 residues. The V gene's germline CDR1 is SGHTA and CDR2 FQGNSA. The chain's CDR3 is CASRPRQGPYEQYF. The CDR3 bases are TGTGCCAGCAGGCCTCGACAGGGACCCTACGAGCAGTACTTC.

DNA of the CDR3: TGTGCCAGCTCCCACAGCCCCTACGAGCAGTACTTC. It yields the protein CASSHSPYEQYF. V gene TRBV19 combines with J gene TRBJ2-7; D uncertain. Trimming cost V 9 bases and J 2 bases, with 11 bases left between them. Germline V gives CDR1 LNHDA, CDR2 SQIVND (reference sequence). CDR3 length: 12 residues.

The chain recombines TRBV2 with TRBJ1-1; tentatively, D is TRBD1 (5 bases). Germline V gene lookup returns CDR1 SNHLY and CDR2 FYNNEI. V lost 2 bases, J lost 4 bases, and 14 bases lay in between. The length of the CDR3 is 15 residues. The CDR3 DNA follows: TGTGCCAGCAGTGAATGGCGTCAGGGCGTCACTGAAGCTTTCTTT. Protein product: CASSEWRQGVTEAFF.

There are a few counts of this clone. The CDR3 spells CSASGGGNYGYTF. The CDR3, as DNA: TGCAGCGCCTCGGGGGGGGGCAACTATGGCTACACCTTC. The rearrangement uses TRBV29-1 and TRBJ1-2, with D perhaps matching TRBD1 (6 bases). CDR3 length equals 13 residues. V was pared by 7 bases and J by 2 bases, with 14 bases between. Germline V CDR1 and CDR2: SQVTM, ANQGSEA.

This rearrangement joins TRBV10-3 to TRBJ2-7, with 7 bases that match TRBD2. This CDR3 has 14 residues. Germline V gene lookup returns CDR1 ENHRY and CDR2 SYGVKD. The trim removed 8 bases at V and 0 bases at J, leaving 7 bases unmatched. CDR3 DNA sequence: TGTGCCATCCGGCCGGGGGGATTCTCCTACGAGCAGTACTTC. Amino acids: CAIRPGGFSYEQYF.

J is TRBJ2-3 and V is TRBV7-8; D is possibly TRBD1 (5 bases). CDR3 length: 11 amino acids. Trimming shortened V by 1 base and J by 14 bases, and 10 bases separated the two germline ends. The germline V gene has CDR1 SGHVS and CDR2 FQNEAQ. The CDR3 DNA is TGTGCCAGCAGCTTAGGGGGAAGGGGGTATTTT. This translates into CASSLGGRGYF.

V and J are TRBV6-6 and TRBJ2-3; 8 positions agree with TRBD2. CDR3 length equals 12 residues. The trim removed 10 bases at V and 4 bases at J, leaving 4 bases unmatched. Per germline, CDR1 MNHNY and CDR2 SVGAGI (reference sequence). The CDR3 spells CATSGGSDTQYF. The CDR3 DNA follows: TGTGCCACTTCGGGAGGGTCAGATACGCAGTATTTT.

V and J are TRBV18 and TRBJ2-2; D unresolved. Germline CDR1 and CDR2: KGHSH and LQKENI. The germline V and J ends were trimmed by 6 bases and 3 bases, with 11 bases remaining between them. The CDR3 contains 14 residues. The chain's CDR3 is CASSRLGDTGELFF. Written as DNA, the CDR3 is TGTGCCAGCTCCCGACTTGGAGACACCGGGGAGCTGTTTTTT.

This sequence joins TRBV28 and TRBJ2-1, with TRBD2 identical over 8 bases. Germline V lookup: CDR1 MDHEN, CDR2 SYDVKM. This CDR3 contains 13 residues. Germline trimming cut 6 bases from V and 6 bases from J; bases unmatched to any gene: 4. CDR3 sequence (DNA): TGTGCCAGCAGATTAGCGGGAAGCAATGAGCAGTTCTTC. Translation gives CASRLAGSNEQFF.

This clone was picked up one time. This sequence joins TRBV30 and TRBJ1-2; D might be TRBD1 (6 bases). Trimming left V 3 bases short and J 8 bases short, with 16 bases between. There are 13 residues in the CDR3. Germline CDR1 reads GTSNPN; CDR2 reads SVGIG (reference sequence). CDR3 DNA sequence: TGTGCCTGGAGCTCACTCGGACAGTACGGCTACACCTTC. It translates to CAWSSLGQYGYTF.